Sequencing of this TCR beta chain was carried out in a study of identical twins. Study-wide results and caveats: The abundant beta clonotypes from cord blood had fewer insertions, and memory repertoires had none of this. Instead of following the same donors, the conclusions were based on cross-sectional statistical analysis. In zero-insertion analyses, partial confounding could arise from invariant MAIT and iNKT cells.

V lost 2 bases, J lost 2 bases, and 5 bases stayed unmatched. CDR1 and CDR2 from the germline V gene are SEHNR and FQNEAQ (reference sequence). This CDR3 comprises 17 residues. As regards this clonotype: Antigen specificity is unknown.

Each cDNA held unique molecular identifiers, and template switching gave it a universal primer site. TCRdb fed the 5' RACE reads into MiXCR, producing one record per CDR3 protein. The data hold 550,000 to 800,000 distinct CDR3 sequences, with under 8.5% observed a single time. The same sample was also used in a study of yellow fever vaccine responses in identical twins.

The sequence was collected from a woman aged 18-29 years in good health. The chain couples TRBV7-9 to TRBJ2-2; 10 bases match TRBD2. Sequenced sample: PBMCs. CDR3 protein: CASSLLTSGTNTGELFF. CDR3 nucleotide sequence: TGTGCCAGCAGCTTACTTACTAGCGGGACTAACACCGGGGAGCTGTTTTTT.